These 6 T cell receptor beta chains came from one sample sequenced in a study of T cells in Graves' hyperthyroidism and ophthalmopathy. The investigators amplified TCR beta CDR3 regions from RNA transcripts. The HTBI set primed first-round TCR CDR3 RT-PCR. Each CDR3 protein gets one entry after TCRdb re-called the multiplex PCR reads with MiXCR. In the table there are hundreds of thousands of distinct CDR3 sequences, around 21% of which are singletons. Sequencing was carried out using blood. The receptors were sampled from a man aged 25-45 years with Graves' ophthalmopathy.

V is TRBV27 and J is TRBJ1-1; D is ambiguous. This CDR3 is 11 amino acids long. Between the trimmed V and J ends, which lost 6 bases and 6 bases, there was a span of 8 bases. CDR1 is MNHEY, CDR2 SMNVEV, per germline (reference sequence). This chain's CDR3 is CASRQAAEAFF. CDR3 nucleotides: TGTGCCAGCAGGCAAGCAGCTGAAGCTTTCTTT.

At least ten counts were recorded for this clonotype. The chain recombines TRBV11-2 with TRBJ1-2; weak D call: TRBD1 (6 bases). Looked up from germline, CDR1 is SGHAT and CDR2 is FQNNGV. Trimming stripped 5 bases from V and 5 bases from J, with 12 bases between. The CDR3 has 13 residues. The CDR3 DNA sequence: TGTGCCAGCAGCCCAGGACAGAGATATGGCTACACCTTC. As protein: CASSPGQRYGYTF.

The table lists this clonotype with a few counts. The genes are TRBV6-9 and TRBJ2-1, with TRBD2 matching 11 bases. The DNA end favors TRBJ2-7, so the J call may be wrong. The germline V gene has CDR1 MNHGY and CDR2 SVAAGI. The CDR3 is made up of 16 amino acids. In nucleotides, the CDR3 is TGTGCCAGCAGTTTTACCGGGACTAGCGGATACAATGAGCAGTACTTC. Protein sequence: CASSFTGTSGYNEQYF.

This sequence joins TRBV7-9 and TRBJ2-5; a weak D match, TRBD1 (5 bases). This CDR3 region has 15 residues. Trimming shortened V by 1 base and J by 1 base, and 10 bases separated the two germline ends. Germline-derived CDR1 and CDR2 are SEHNR and FQNEAQ (reference sequence). CDR3: CASSLEDISQETQYF. For the CDR3, the DNA is TGTGCCAGCAGCTTAGAGGACATCAGCCAAGAGACCCAGTACTTC.

V and J are TRBV10-3 and TRBJ2-7, with D hard to call. Between the trimmed V and J ends, which lost 6 bases and 7 bases, there was a span of 10 bases. CDR1 is ENHRY, CDR2 SYGVKD, per germline. This CDR3 is built from 11 residues. In nucleotides, the CDR3 is TGTGCCATCAGAGGGTCCGGGGAGCAGTACTTC. Protein product: CAIRGSGEQYF.

The gene calls are TRBV9 and TRBJ1-6; no definite D call. The V end lost 0 bases, the J end lost 5 bases, and 6 bases lay between the germline ends. CDR1 SGDLS and CDR2 YYNGEE come from the germline V gene. There are 14 residues in the CDR3. In nucleotides, the CDR3 is TGTGCCAGCAGCGTAGTCCCAGATAATTCACCCCTCCACTTT. This sequence encodes CASSVVPDNSPLHF.